These 11 T cell receptor beta chains share one sample of origin, sequenced in a study of memory CD4+ T cells and cytomegalovirus serostatus. Single viable CD3+CD4+CD8-CD45RO+ cells were sorted as the memory CD4+ T cells. Method: immunoSEQ multiplex PCR; TCRdb's copy keeps in-frame clones and lacks some. This sample has 58,000 or so clones, with about 80% found just once. The specimen was memory CD4+ T cells from blood. Receptor source: an adult in good health and CMV-seropositive.

The V gene is TRBV7-2, the J gene TRBJ2-7, with D perhaps matching TRBD2 (5 bases). CDR1 and CDR2 from the germline V gene are SGHTA and FQGNSA. The CDR3 runs to 14 residues. The V end was cut by 9 bases, the J end by 7 bases, with 22 bases between. This CDR3 is CASKLAGIEPEQYF. The CDR3 DNA reads TGTGCCAGTAAGTTGGCGGGTATTGAACCGGAGCAGTACTTC.

The gene calls are TRBV11-3 and TRBJ2-7, with D possibly matching TRBD1 (6 bases). V lost 5 bases, J lost 3 bases, and 8 bases lay in between. Germline V lookup: CDR1 SGHNT, CDR2 YENEEA. This CDR3 comprises 12 residues. This CDR3 reads CASSTDSYEQYF. As DNA, the CDR3 is TGTGCCAGCAGCACGGACAGCTACGAGCAGTACTTC. The full variable domain, completed using reference TRBV11-3 and TRBJ2-7, is EAGVVQSPRYKIIEKKQPVAFWCNPISGHNTLYWYLQNLGQGPELLIRYENEEAVDDSQLPKDRFSAERLKGVDSTLKIQPAELGDSAVYLCASSTDSYEQYFGPGTRLTVT.

V and J are TRBV28 and TRBJ1-5; D might be TRBD1 (5 bases). Germline CDR1 MDHEN, CDR2 SYDVKM. With 4 bases removed from V and 0 bases from J, the gap between germline ends came to 10 bases. The CDR3 consists of 15 residues. The CDR3 nucleotides are TGTGCCAGCAGTTCGACAGCGTATAGCAATCAGCCCCAGCATTTT. Translating gives CASSSTAYSNQPQHF. Looking up the rest from reference TRBV28 and TRBJ1-5 gives the full variable domain: DVKVTQSSRYLVKRTGEKVFLECVQDMDHENMFWYRQDPGLGLRLIYFSYDVKMKEKGDIPEGYSVSREKKERFSLILESASTNQTSMYLCASSSTAYSNQPQHFGDGTRLSIL.

The J gene is TRBJ2-5, the V gene TRBV10-2, with 7 bases that match TRBD2. Germline V gene data show CDR1 as WSHSY and CDR2 as SAAADI. The length of the CDR3 is 12 residues. The junction had 3 bases not matched to a gene; V was cut back by 10 bases and J by 1 base. CDR3 in amino acids: CATGLVQETQYF. Written as DNA, the CDR3 is TGCGCCACCGGACTAGTCCAAGAGACCCAGTACTTC.

This clone occurred once. This chain joins TRBV5-1 and TRBJ2-1, with D perhaps TRBD1 or TRBD2 (5 bases each). V lost 0 bases and J lost 5, with 27 bases in between. The germline CDR1 and CDR2 sequences are SGHRS and YFSETQ. This CDR3 spans 20 amino acids. CDR3: CASSLVKIGRAGNLHNEQFF. CDR3 nucleotides: TGCGCCAGCAGCTTGGTCAAGATTGGGCGGGCAGGGAATCTGCACAATGAGCAGTTCTTC.

This clone has more than one count but fewer than ten. J is TRBJ2-1 and V is TRBV7-2; D remains unclear. Germline V gives CDR1 SGHTA, CDR2 FQGNSA. V lost 0 bases to trimming and J lost 9 bases, with 9 bases between them. The CDR3 is 13 residues long. Written as DNA, the CDR3 is TGTGCCAGCAGCTTAGCACTAACCTTTGAGCAGTTCTTC. Translating gives CASSLALTFEQFF.

This chain links TRBV28 with TRBJ2-1; possible D gene TRBD2, 6 bases. The length of the CDR3 is 11 residues. The germline CDR1 and CDR2 sequences are MDHEN and SYDVKM. The V gene lost 8 bases and the J gene lost 9 bases, with 11 bases spanning the gap. The CDR3 DNA reads TGTGCCAGCCAGGCGGGGAGTGAGCAGTTCTTC. Its protein is CASQAGSEQFF.

This clone was counted between two and nine times. The chain is built from TRBV30 and TRBJ1-1, with D hard to call. Germline CDR1 reads GTSNPN; CDR2 reads SVGIG (reference sequence). This CDR3 is 12 amino acids long. The ends were cut back, 0 bases at V and 7 bases at J, with 9 bases in the middle. In nucleotides, the CDR3 is TGTGCCTGGAGTGTAGGGCCCCGTGAAGCTTTCTTT. Translated: CAWSVGPREAFF.

The chain combines TRBV7-9 with TRBJ2-2; tentative D call: TRBD1 (5 bases). Between the trimmed V and J ends, which lost 7 bases and 3 bases, there was a span of 9 bases. CDR1 SEHNR and CDR2 FQNEAQ come from the germline V gene (reference sequence). The CDR3 is 13 amino acids. In DNA form, the CDR3 reads TGTGCCAGCAACCCAGGGTACACCGGGGAGCTGTTTTTT. Protein product: CASNPGYTGELFF.

This clone was seen only a few times. The V call is TRBV5-1, the J call TRBJ1-1; a weak D match, TRBD1 (5 bases). V dropped 7 bases and J dropped 0 bases, with 13 bases sitting between them. The CDR3 totals 14 residues. The V gene's germline CDR1 is SGHRS and CDR2 YFSETQ. The CDR3 reads CASAPGGVNTEAFF. The CDR3 DNA is TGCGCCAGCGCTCCGGGAGGGGTGAACACTGAAGCTTTCTTT.

The rearrangement uses TRBV28 and TRBJ2-1, with a weak D call TRBD1 (5 bases). Germline V gene sequence: CDR1 MDHEN, CDR2 SYDVKM. This CDR3 region has 16 residues. The V and J ends lost 6 bases and 3 bases respectively, with 18 bases between them. CDR3 DNA sequence: TGTGCCAGCAGCGCCCTCAGCAGACAGCTCTACAATGAGCAGTTCTTC. Its translation: CASSALSRQLYNEQFF. The variable domain in full, completed from reference TRBV28 and TRBJ2-1, reads DVKVTQSSRYLVKRTGEKVFLECVQDMDHENMFWYRQDPGLGLRLIYFSYDVKMKEKGDIPEGYSVSREKKERFSLILESASTNQTSMYLCASSALSRQLYNEQFFGPGTRLTVL.